This T cell receptor (beta chain) was captured in a study of OX40 agonist ivuxolimab in advanced cancers. Produced via immunoSEQ multiplex PCR; TCRdb's table is partial and in-frame only. The table has tens of thousands of clones, about 81% seen once. Trimming left V 0 bases short and J 6 bases short, with 21 bases between. This CDR3 has 18 amino acids. From germline, CDR1 is MGHRA and CDR2 YSYEKL. This specimen consisted of CD4+ or CD8+ T cells sorted from blood, obtained in a trial of the OX40 agonist ivuxolimab. The TCR originated in an adult with an advanced solid tumor such as melanoma, head and neck, liver or kidney cancer. V is TRBV4-1 and J is TRBJ2-1, with D maybe TRBD1 (6 bases). CDR3 sequence: CASSQDPGEVRSSNEQFF. CDR3 DNA: TGCGCCAGCAGCCAAGATCCAGGGGAAGTCCGTTCTTCCAATGAGCAGTTCTTC.